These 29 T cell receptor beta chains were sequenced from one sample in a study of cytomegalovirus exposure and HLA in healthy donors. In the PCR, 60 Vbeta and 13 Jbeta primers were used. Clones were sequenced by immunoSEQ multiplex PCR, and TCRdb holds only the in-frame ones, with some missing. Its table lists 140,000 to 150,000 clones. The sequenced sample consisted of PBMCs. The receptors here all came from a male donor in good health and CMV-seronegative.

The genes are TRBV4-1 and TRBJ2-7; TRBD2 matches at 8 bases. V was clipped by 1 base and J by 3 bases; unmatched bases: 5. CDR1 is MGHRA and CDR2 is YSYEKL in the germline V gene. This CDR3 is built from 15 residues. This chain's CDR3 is CASSQAAGVSYEQYF. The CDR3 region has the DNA TGCGCCAGCAGCCAAGCAGCGGGGGTAAGCTACGAGCAGTACTTC.

The CDR3 nucleotides read TGTGCCACCAGCCTCGGGGGGGAGACTGAAGCTTTCTTT. As protein: CATSLGGETEAFF. The chain employs TRBV15 and TRBJ1-1; weak D call: TRBD1 (5 bases). Trimming cost V 5 bases and J 5 bases, with 12 bases left between them. This CDR3 has 13 amino acids. CDR1 is LNHNV, CDR2 YYDKDF, per germline (reference sequence).

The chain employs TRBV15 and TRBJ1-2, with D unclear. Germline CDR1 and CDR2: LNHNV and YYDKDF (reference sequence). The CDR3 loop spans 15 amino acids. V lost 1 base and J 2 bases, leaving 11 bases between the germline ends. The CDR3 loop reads CATSRGGEGNYGYTF. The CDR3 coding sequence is TGTGCCACCAGCAGAGGGGGTGAGGGAAACTATGGCTACACCTTC.

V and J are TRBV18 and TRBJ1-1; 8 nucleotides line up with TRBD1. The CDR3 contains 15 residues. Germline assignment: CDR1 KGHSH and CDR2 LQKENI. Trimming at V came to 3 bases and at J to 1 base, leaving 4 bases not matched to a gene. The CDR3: CASSPRDRRNTEAFF. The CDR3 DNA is TGTGCCAGCTCACCTCGGGACAGGAGGAACACTGAAGCTTTCTTT.

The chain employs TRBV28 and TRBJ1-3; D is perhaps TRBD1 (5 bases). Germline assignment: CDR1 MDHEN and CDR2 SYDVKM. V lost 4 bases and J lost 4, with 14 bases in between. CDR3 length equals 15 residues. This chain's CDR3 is CASSSGSRGGNTIYF. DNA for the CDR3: TGTGCCAGCAGTTCAGGGTCTCGCGGCGGAAACACCATATATTTT.

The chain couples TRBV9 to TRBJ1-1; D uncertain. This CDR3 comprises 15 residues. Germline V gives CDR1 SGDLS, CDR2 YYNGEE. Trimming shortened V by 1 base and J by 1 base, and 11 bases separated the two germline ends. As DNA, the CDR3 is TGTGCCAGCAGCGTAAGCGGGGTGCCGAACACTGAAGCTTTCTTT. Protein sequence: CASSVSGVPNTEAFF.

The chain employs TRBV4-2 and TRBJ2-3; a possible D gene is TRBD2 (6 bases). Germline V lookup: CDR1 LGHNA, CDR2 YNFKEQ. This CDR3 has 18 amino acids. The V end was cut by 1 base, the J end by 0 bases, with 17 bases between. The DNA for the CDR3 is TGTGCCAGCAGCCAAGCCCCTGGGGAGGCAGGAAGCACAGATACGCAGTATTTT. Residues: CASSQAPGEAGSTDTQYF.

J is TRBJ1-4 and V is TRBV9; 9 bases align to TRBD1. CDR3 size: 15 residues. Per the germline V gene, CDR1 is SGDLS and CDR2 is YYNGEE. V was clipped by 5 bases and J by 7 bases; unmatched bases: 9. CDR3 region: CASSQTGTGREKLFF. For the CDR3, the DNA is TGTGCCAGCAGTCAAACCGGGACAGGGCGTGAAAAACTGTTTTTT. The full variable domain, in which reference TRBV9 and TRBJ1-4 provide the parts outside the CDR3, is DSGVTQTPKHLITATGQRVTLRCSPRSGDLSVYWYQQSLDQGLQFLIQYYNGEERAKGNILERFSAQQFPDLHSELNLSSLELGDSALYFCASSQTGTGREKLFFGSGTQLSVL.

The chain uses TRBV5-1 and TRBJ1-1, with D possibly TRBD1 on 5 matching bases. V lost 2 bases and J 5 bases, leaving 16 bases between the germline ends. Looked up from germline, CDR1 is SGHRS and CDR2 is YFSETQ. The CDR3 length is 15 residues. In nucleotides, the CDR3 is TGCGCCAGCAGCTTTCCCCAGGGCAGAGAAACTGAAGCTTTCTTT. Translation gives CASSFPQGRETEAFF.

CDR3 region: CASSVTSSGNTIYF. The CDR3 region has the DNA TGTGCCAGCAGCGTAACTAGCTCTGGAAACACCATATATTTT. The V gene is TRBV9, the J gene TRBJ1-3; D gene ambiguous. CDR3 size: 14 residues. Germline CDR1 reads SGDLS; CDR2 reads YYNGEE. V gave up 1 base and J gave up 0 bases, with 5 bases separating them.

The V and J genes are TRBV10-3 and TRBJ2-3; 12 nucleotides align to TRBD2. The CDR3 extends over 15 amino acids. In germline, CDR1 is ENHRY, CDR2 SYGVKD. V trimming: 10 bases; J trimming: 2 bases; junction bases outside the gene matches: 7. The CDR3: CATTLAGGTTDTQYF. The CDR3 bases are TGTGCCACCACCCTAGCGGGGGGGACCACAGATACGCAGTATTTT.

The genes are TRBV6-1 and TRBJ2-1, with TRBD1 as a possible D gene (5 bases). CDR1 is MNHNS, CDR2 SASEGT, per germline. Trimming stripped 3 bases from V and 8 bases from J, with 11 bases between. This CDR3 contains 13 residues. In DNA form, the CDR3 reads TGTGCCAGCAGTGAGTCAGGGATCCATGAGCAGTTCTTC. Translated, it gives CASSESGIHEQFF.

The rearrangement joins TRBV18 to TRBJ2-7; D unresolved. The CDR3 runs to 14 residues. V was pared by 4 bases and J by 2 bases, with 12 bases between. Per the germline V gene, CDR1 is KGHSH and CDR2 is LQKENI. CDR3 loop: CASSLAEKAYEQYF. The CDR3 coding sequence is TGTGCCAGCTCACTAGCCGAGAAAGCCTACGAGCAGTACTTC.

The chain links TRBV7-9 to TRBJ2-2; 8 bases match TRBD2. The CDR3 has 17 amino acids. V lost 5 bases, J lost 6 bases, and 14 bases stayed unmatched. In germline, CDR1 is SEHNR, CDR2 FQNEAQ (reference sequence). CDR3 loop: CASSQPNPGLVSGELFF. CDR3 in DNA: TGTGCCAGCAGCCAGCCGAATCCGGGACTAGTGTCCGGGGAGCTGTTTTTT.

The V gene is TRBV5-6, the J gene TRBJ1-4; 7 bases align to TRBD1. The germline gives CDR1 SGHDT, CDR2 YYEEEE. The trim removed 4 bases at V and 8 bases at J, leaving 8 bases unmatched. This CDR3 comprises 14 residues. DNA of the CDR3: TGTGCCAGCAGCCGGCCGGGACAGAACGAAAAACTGTTTTTT. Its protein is CASSRPGQNEKLFF.

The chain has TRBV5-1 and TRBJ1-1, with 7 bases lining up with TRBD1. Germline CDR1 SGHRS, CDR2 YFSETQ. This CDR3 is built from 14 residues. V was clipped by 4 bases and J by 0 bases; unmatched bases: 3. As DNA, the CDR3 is TGCGCCAGCAGCGGGACAGTCCTGAACACTGAAGCTTTCTTT. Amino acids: CASSGTVLNTEAFF.

The CDR3 protein is CASSLERDSHNLNREAFF. Here the CDR3 DNA reads TGTGCCAGCAGCTTAGAAAGGGACAGCCATAATTTGAATCGTGAAGCTTTCTTT. The chain couples TRBV7-9 to TRBJ1-1, with 7 bases aligning to TRBD1. Germline CDR1 SEHNR, CDR2 FQNEAQ (reference sequence). The CDR3 totals 18 residues. The trim removed 1 base at V and 7 bases at J, leaving 18 bases unmatched.

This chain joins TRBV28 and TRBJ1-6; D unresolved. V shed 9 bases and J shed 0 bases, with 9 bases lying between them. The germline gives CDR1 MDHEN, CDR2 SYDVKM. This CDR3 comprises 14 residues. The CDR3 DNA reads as TGTGCCAGTCGGGGTAGCTCCTATAATTCACCCCTCCACTTT. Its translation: CASRGSSYNSPLHF. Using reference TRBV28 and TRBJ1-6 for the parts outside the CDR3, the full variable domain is DVKVTQSSRYLVKRTGEKVFLECVQDMDHENMFWYRQDPGLGLRLIYFSYDVKMKEKGDIPEGYSVSREKKERFSLILESASTNQTSMYLCASRGSSYNSPLHFGNGTRLTVT.

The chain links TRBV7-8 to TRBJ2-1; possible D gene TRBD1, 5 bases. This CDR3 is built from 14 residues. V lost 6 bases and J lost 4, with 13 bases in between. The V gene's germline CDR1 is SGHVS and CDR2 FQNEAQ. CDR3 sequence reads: CASSSDSLYNEQFF. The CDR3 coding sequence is TGTGCCAGCAGTTCTGACAGCCTATACAATGAGCAGTTCTTC.

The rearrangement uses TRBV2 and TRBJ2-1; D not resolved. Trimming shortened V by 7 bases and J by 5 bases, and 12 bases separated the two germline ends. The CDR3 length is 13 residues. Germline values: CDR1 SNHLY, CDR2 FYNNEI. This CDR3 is CASKLGQNNEQFF. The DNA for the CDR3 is TGTGCCAGCAAGTTGGGCCAAAACAATGAGCAGTTCTTC.

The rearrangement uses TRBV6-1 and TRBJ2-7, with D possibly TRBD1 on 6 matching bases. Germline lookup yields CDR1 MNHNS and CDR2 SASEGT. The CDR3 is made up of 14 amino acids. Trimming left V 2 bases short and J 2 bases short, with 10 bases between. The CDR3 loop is CASSERGHAYEQYF. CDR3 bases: TGTGCCAGCAGTGAAAGGGGACACGCCTACGAGCAGTACTTC.

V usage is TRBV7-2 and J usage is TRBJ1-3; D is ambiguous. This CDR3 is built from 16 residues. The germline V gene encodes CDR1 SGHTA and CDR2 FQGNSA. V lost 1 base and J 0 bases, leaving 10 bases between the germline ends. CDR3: CASSLGAASSGNTIYF. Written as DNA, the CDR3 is TGTGCCAGCAGCTTAGGCGCAGCTAGCTCTGGAAACACCATATATTTT.

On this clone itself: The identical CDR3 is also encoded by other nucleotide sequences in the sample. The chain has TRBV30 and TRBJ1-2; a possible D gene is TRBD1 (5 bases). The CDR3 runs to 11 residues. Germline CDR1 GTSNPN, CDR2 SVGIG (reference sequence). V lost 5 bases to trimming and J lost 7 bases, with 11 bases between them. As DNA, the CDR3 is TGTGCCTGGTCTACAGGCACTGGCTACACCTTC. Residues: CAWSTGTGYTF.

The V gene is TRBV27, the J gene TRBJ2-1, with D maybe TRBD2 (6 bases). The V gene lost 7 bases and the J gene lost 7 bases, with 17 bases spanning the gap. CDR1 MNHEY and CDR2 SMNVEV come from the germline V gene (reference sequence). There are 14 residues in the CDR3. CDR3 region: CASNAHGRGNEQFF. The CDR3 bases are TGTGCCAGCAATGCCCATGGGCGGGGTAATGAGCAGTTCTTC.

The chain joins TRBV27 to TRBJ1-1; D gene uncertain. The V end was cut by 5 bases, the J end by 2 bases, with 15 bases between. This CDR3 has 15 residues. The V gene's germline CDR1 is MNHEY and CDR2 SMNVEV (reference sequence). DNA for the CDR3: TGTGCCAGCAGTCTACTCCGGGAGAAAAACACTGAAGCTTTCTTT. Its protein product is CASSLLREKNTEAFF.

The CDR3 spells CSALLAETQYF. The CDR3 coding sequence is TGCAGTGCCCTCTTAGCGGAGACCCAGTACTTC. This chain uses TRBV20-1 with TRBJ2-5; the D gene is possibly TRBD2 (5 bases). The V gene lost 6 bases and the J gene lost 5 bases, with 10 bases spanning the gap. Germline CDR1 DFQATT, CDR2 SNEGSKA (reference sequence). The CDR3 length is 11 residues.

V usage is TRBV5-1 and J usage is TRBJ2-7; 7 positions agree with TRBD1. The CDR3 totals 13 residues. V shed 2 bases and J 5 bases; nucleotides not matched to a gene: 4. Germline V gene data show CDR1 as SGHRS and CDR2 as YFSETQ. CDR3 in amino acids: CASSFSGTDEQYF. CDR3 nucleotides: TGCGCCAGCAGCTTCTCCGGGACAGACGAGCAGTACTTC.

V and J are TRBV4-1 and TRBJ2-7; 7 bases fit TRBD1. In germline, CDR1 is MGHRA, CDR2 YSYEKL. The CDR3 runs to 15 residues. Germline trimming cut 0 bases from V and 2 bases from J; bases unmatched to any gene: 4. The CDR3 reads CASSQEGGGTYEQYF. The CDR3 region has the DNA TGCGCCAGCAGCCAAGAAGGGGGCGGAACCTACGAGCAGTACTTC.

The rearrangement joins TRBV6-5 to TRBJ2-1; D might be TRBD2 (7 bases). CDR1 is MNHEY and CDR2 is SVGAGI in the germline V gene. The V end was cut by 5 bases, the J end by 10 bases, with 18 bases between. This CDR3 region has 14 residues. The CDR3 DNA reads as TGTGCCAGCAGTAACTTCCGGGGGGCGGAGGAGCAGTTCTTC. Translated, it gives CASSNFRGAEEQFF.